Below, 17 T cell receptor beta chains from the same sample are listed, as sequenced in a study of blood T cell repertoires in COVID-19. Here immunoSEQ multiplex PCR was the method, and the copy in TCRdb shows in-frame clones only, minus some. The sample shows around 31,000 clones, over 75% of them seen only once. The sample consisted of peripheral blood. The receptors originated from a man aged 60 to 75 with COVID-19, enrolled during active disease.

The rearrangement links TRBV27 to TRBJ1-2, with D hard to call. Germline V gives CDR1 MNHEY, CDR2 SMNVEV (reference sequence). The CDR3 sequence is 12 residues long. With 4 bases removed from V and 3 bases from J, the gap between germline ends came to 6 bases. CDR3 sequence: CASSSNDYGYTF. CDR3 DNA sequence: TGTGCCAGCAGTTCAAATGACTATGGCTACACCTTC.

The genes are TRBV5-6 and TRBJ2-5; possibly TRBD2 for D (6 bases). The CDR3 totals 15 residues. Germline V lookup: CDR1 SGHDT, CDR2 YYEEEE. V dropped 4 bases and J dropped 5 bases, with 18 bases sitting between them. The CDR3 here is CASSLGGGRGETQYF. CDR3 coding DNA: TGTGCCAGCAGCCTTGGTGGTGGACGGGGGGAGACCCAGTACTTC. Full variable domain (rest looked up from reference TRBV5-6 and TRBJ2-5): DAGVTQSPTHLIKTRGQQVTLRCSPKSGHDTVSWYQQALGQGPQFIFQYYEEEERQRGNFPDRFSGHQFPNYSSELNVNALLLGDSALYLCASSLGGGRGETQYFGPGTRLLVL.

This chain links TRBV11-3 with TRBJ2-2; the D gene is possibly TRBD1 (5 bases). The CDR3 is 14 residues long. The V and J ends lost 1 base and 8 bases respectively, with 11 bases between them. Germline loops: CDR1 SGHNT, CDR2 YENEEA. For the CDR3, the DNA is TGTGCCAGCAGCTTAGCCAGGGCGTCGGGGGAGCTGTTTTTT. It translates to CASSLARASGELFF. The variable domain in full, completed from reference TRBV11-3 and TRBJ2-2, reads EAGVVQSPRYKIIEKKQPVAFWCNPISGHNTLYWYLQNLGQGPELLIRYENEEAVDDSQLPKDRFSAERLKGVDSTLKIQPAELGDSAVYLCASSLARASGELFFGEGSRLTVL.

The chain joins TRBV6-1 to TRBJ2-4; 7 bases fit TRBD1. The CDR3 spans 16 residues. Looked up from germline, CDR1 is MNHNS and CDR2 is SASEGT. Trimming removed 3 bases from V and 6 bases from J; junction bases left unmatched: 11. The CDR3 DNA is TGTGCCAGCAGTGACCCATCGACAGGGCGAGGAAACATTCAGTACTTC. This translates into CASSDPSTGRGNIQYF.

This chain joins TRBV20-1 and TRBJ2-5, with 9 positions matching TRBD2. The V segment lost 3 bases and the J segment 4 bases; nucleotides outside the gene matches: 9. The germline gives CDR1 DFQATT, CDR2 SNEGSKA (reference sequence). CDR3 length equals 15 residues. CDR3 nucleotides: TGCAGTGCTAGTGACAGCGGGAGGCGGGGAGAGACCCAGTACTTC. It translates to CSASDSGRRGETQYF.

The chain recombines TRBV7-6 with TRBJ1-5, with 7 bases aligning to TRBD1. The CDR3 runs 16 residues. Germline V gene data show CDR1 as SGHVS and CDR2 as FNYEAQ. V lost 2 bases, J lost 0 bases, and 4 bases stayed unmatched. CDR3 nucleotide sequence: TGTGCCAGCAGCTTACTCCGGACAGGTAGCAATCAGCCCCAGCATTTT. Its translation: CASSLLRTGSNQPQHF.

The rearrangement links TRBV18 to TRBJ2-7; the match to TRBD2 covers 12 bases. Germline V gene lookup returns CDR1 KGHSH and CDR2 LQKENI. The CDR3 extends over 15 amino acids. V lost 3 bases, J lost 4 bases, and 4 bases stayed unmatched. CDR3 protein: CASSPRGTSGYEQYF. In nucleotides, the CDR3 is TGTGCCAGCTCACCGCGCGGGACTAGCGGGTACGAGCAGTACTTC.

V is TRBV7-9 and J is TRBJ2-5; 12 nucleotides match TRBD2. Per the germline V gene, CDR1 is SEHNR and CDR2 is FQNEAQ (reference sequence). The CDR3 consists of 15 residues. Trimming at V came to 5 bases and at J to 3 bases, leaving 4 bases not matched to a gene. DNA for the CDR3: TGTGCCAGCAGCGACCGACTAGCGGGAGAAGAGACCCAGTACTTC. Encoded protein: CASSDRLAGEETQYF.

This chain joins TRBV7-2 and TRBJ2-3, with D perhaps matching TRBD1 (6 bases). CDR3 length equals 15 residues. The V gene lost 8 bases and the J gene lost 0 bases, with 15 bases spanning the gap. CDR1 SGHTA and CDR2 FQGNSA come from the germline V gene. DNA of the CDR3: TGTGCCAGCGGGACATCAGTCACTAGCACAGATACGCAGTATTTT. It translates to CASGTSVTSTDTQYF.

In nucleotides, the CDR3 is TGCGCCAGCAGCGTCGACAGTCCCTATAATTCACCCCTCCACTTT. It yields the protein CASSVDSPYNSPLHF. V and J are TRBV5-1 and TRBJ1-6; tentatively, D is TRBD1 (5 bases). Germline CDR1 reads SGHRS; CDR2 reads YFSETQ. This CDR3 has 15 residues. V lost 4 bases, J lost 2 bases, and 10 bases lay in between.

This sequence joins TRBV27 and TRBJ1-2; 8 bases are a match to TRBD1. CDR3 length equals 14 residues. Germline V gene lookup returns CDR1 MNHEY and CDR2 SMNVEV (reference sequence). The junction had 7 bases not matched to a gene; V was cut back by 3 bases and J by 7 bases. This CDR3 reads CASSLVTGGSGYTF. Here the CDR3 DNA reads TGTGCCAGCAGTTTGGTAACAGGGGGGTCTGGCTACACCTTC.

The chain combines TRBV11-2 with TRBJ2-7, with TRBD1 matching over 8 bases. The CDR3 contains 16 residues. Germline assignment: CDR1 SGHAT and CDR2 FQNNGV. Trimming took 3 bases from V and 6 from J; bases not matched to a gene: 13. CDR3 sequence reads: CASSFYTGGSWGEQYF. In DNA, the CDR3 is TGTGCCAGCAGCTTTTATACAGGGGGTTCTTGGGGCGAGCAGTACTTC.

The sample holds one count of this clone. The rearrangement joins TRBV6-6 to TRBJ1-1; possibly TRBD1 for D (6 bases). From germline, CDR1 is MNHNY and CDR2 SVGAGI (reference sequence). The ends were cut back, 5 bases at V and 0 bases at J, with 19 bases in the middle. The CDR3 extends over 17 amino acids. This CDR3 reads CASSPRQEPVMNTEAFF. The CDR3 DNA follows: TGTGCCAGCAGTCCCCGACAGGAGCCAGTCATGAACACTGAAGCTTTCTTT.

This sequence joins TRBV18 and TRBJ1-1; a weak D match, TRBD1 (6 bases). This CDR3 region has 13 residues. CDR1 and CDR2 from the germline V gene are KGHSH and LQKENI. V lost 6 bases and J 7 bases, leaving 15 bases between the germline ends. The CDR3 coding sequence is TGTGCCAGCTCTCCGGGACATATAATTGAAGCTTTCTTT. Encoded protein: CASSPGHIIEAFF.

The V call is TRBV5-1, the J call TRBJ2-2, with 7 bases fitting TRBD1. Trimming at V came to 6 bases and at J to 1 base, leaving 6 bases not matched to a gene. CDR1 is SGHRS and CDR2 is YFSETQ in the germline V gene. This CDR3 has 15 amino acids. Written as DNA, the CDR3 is TGCGCCAGCACCATCCGGACAGGGAACACCGGGGAGCTGTTTTTT. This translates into CASTIRTGNTGELFF.

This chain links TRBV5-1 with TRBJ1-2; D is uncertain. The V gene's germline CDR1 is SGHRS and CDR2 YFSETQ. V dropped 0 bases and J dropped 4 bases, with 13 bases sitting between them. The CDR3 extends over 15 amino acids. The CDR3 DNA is TGCGCCAGCAGCTTGGAAGGCACAGCCCGCTATGGCTACACCTTC. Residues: CASSLEGTARYGYTF.

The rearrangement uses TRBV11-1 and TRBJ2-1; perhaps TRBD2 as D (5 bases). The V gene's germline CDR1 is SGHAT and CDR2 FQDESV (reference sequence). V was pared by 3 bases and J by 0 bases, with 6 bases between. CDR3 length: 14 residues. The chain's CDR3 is CASSLGSSYNEQFF. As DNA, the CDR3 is TGTGCCAGCAGCTTGGGGAGCTCCTACAATGAGCAGTTCTTC.